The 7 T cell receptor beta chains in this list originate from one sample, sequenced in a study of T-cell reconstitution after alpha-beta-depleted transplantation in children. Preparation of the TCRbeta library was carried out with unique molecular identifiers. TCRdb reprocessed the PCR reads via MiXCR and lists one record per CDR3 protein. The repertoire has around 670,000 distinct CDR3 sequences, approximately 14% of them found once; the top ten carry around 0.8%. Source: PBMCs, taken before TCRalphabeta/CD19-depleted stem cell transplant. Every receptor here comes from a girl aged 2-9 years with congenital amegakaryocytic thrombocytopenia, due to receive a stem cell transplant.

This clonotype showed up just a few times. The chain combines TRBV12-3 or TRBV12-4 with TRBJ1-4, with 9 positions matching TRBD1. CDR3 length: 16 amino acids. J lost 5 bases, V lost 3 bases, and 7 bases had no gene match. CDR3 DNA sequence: TGTGCCAGCAGTTTGGCCCCCGGGACAGGGAATGAAAAACTGTTTTTT. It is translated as CASSLAPGTGNEKLFF.

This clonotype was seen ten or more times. Here the CDR3 DNA reads TGTGCCAGCAGCTTAGTCTTGGCAGATACGCAGTATTTT. Encoded protein: CASSLVLADTQYF. V and J are TRBV7-2 and TRBJ2-3; D remains unclear. The CDR3 consists of 13 residues. Trimming took off 1 base at V and 4 bases at J, with 6 bases between the two ends. Germline V gene data show CDR1 as SGHTA and CDR2 as FQGNSA.

CDR3 nucleotide sequence: TGTGCCAGCAGTTTTTCCCGGTCTTCCTACGAGCAGTACTTC. Translation: CASSFSRSSYEQYF. The chain joins TRBV27 to TRBJ2-7; no definite D call. The ends were cut back, 3 bases at V and 1 base at J, with 10 bases in the middle. This CDR3 has 14 amino acids. CDR1 is MNHEY and CDR2 is SMNVEV in the germline V gene (reference sequence).

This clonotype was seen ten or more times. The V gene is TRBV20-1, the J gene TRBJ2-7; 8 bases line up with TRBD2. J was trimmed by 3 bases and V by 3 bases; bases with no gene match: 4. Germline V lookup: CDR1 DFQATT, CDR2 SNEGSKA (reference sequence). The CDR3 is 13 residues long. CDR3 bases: TGCAGTGCTAGGACTAGCGTTGACTACGAGCAGTACTTC. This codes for CSARTSVDYEQYF.

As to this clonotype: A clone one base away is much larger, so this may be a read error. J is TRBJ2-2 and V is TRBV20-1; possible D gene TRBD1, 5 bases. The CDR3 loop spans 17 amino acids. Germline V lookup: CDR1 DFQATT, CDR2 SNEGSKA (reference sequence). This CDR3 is CCARDLRQGANTGELFF. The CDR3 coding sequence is TGCTGTGCTAGAGATCTCCGCCAGGGTGCGAACACCGGGGAGCTGTTTTTT.

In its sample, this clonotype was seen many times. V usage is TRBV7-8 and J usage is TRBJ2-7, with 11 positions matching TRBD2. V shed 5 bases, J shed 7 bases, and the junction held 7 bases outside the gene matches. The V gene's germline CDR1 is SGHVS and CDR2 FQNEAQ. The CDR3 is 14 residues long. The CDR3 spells CASSVLAGEREQYF. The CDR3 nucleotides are TGTGCCAGCAGCGTACTAGCGGGAGAGAGAGAGCAGTACTTC.

This CDR3 reads CASSLGRWGYNEQFF. The CDR3 coding sequence is TGTGCCAGCAGCTTAGGGAGGTGGGGATACAATGAGCAGTTCTTC. The chain recombines TRBV7-8 with TRBJ2-1, with a tentative D call TRBD2 (5 bases). The CDR3 totals 15 residues. The V end was cut by 1 base, the J end by 4 bases, with 11 bases between. Germline V gives CDR1 SGHVS, CDR2 FQNEAQ.